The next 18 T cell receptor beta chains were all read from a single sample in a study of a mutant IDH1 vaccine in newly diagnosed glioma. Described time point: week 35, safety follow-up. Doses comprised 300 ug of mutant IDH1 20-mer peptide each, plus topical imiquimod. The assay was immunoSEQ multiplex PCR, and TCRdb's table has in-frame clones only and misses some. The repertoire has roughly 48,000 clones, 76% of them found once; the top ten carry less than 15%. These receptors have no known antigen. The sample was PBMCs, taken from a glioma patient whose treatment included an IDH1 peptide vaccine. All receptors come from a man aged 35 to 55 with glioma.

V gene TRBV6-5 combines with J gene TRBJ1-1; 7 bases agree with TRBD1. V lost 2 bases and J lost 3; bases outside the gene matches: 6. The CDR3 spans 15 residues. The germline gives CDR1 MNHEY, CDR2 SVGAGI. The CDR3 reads CASSYGGGGDTEAFF. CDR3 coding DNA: TGTGCCAGCAGTTACGGAGGGGGCGGGGACACTGAAGCTTTCTTT.

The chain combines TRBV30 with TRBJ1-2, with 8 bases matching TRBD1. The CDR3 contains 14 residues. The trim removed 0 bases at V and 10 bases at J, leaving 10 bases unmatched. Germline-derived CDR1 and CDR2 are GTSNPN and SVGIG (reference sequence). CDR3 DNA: TGTGCCTGGAGTGTAAGTGGAGGACAGGGCTTCTACACCTTC. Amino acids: CAWSVSGGQGFYTF.

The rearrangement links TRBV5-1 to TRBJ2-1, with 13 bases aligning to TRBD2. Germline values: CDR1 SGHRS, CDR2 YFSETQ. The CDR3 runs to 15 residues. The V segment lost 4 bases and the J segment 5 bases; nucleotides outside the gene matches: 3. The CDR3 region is CASSQLAGGDNEQFF. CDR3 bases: TGCGCCAGCAGCCAACTAGCGGGAGGGGACAATGAGCAGTTCTTC.

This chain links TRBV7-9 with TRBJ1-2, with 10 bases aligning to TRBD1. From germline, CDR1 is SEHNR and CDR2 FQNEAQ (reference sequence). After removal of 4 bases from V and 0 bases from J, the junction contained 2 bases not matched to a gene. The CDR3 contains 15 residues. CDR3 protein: CASSSTGGSNYGYTF. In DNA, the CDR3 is TGTGCCAGCAGCTCGACAGGGGGCTCTAACTATGGCTACACCTTC.

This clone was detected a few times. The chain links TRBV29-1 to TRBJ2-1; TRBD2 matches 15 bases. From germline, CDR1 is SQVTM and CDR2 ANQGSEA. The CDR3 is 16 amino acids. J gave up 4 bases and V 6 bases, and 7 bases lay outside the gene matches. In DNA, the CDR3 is TGCAGCGTAACCGGACTAGCGGGAGGGGGTTACAATGAGCAGTTCTTC. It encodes CSVTGLAGGGYNEQFF.

The CDR3 DNA sequence: TGCGCCAGCAGCTTCCTTACCACTAGCGGGAGGGACACCGGGGAGCTGTTTTTT. Protein sequence: CASSFLTTSGRDTGELFF. The V call is TRBV5-1, the J call TRBJ2-2, with 13 bases fitting TRBD2. The CDR3 runs to 18 residues. J was trimmed by 3 bases and V by 2 bases; bases with no gene match: 7. Germline V gives CDR1 SGHRS, CDR2 YFSETQ.

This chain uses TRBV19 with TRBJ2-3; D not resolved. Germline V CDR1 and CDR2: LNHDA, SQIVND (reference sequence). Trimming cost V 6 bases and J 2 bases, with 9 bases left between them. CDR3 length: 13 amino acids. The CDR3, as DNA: TGTGCCAGTAGGACGGACCCCACAGATACGCAGTATTTT. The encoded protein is CASRTDPTDTQYF.

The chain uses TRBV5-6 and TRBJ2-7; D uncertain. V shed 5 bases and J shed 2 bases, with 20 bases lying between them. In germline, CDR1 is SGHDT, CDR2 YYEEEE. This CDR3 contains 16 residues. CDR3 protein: CASSYTDGDVTYEQYF. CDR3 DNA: TGTGCCAGCAGTTATACCGATGGAGACGTCACCTACGAGCAGTACTTC.

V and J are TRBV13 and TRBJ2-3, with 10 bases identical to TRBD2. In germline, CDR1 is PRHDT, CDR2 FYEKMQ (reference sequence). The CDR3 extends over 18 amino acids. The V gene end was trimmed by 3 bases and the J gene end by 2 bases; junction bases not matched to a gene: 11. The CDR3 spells CASSFSPLTSGITDTQYF. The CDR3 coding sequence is TGTGCCAGCAGCTTTTCGCCACTAACTAGCGGGATCACAGATACGCAGTATTTT.

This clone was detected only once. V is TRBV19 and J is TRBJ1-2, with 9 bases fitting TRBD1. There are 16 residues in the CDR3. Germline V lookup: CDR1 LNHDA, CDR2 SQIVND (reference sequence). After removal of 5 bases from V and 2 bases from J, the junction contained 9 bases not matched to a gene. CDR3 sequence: CASSSGQGRTNYGYTF. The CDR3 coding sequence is TGTGCCAGTAGTTCGGGACAGGGACGAACGAACTATGGCTACACCTTC.

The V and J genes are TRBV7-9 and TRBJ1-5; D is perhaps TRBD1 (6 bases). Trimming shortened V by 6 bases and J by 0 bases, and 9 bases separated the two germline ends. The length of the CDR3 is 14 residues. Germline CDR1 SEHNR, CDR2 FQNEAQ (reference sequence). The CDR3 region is CASRTGFSNQPQHF. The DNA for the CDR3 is TGTGCCAGCAGAACAGGGTTTAGCAATCAGCCCCAGCATTTT.

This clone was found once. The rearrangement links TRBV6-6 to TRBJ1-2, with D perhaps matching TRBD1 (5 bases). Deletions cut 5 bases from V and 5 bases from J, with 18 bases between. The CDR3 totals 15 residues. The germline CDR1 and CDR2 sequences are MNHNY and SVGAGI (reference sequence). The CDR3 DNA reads TGTGCCAGCAGTAGGGGACCGTCCGTGGGGTATGGCTACACCTTC. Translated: CASSRGPSVGYGYTF.

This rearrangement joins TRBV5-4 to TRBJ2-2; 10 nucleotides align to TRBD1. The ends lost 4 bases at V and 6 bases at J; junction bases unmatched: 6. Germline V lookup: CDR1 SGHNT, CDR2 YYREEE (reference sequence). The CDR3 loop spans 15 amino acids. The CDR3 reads CASSLDRGLAGELFF. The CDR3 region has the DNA TGTGCCAGCAGCCTAGACAGGGGGCTAGCCGGGGAGCTGTTTTTT.

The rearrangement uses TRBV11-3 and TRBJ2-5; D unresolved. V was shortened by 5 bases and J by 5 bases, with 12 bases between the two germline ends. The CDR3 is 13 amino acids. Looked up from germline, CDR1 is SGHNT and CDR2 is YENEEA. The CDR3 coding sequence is TGTGCCAGCAGCGGTGTCCCTCGGGAGACCCAGTACTTC. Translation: CASSGVPRETQYF.

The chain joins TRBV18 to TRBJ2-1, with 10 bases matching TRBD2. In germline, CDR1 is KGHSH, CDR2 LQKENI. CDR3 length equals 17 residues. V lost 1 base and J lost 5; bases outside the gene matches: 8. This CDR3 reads CASSPRGKTSGHNEQFF. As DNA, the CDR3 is TGTGCCAGCTCACCACGGGGGAAGACTAGCGGGCACAATGAGCAGTTCTTC.

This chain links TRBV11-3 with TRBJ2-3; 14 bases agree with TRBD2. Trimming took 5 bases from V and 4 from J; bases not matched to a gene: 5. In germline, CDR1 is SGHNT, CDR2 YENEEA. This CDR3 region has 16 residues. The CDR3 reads CASSKGTSGRSDTQYF. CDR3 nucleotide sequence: TGTGCCAGCAGCAAAGGGACTAGCGGGAGATCAGATACGCAGTATTTT.

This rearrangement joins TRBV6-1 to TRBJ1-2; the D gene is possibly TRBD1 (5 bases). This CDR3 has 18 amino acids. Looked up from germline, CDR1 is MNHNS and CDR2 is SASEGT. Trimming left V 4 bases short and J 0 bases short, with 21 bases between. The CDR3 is CASSGGSRLLSANYGYTF. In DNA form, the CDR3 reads TGTGCCAGCAGTGGGGGGTCCAGACTCCTATCAGCTAACTATGGCTACACCTTC.

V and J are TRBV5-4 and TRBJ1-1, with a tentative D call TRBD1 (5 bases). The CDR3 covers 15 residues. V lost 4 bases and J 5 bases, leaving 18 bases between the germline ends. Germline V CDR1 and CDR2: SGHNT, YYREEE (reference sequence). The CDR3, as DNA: TGTGCCAGCAGCCCTCGGGCCAGGGTTAGAACTGAAGCTTTCTTT. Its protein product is CASSPRARVRTEAFF.